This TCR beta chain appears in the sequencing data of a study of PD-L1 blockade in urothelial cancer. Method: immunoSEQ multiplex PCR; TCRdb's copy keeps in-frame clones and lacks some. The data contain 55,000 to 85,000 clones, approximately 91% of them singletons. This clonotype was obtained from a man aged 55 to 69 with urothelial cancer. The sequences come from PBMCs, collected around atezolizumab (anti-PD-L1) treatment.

The CDR3 nucleotides are TGTGCCAGCAGCCCTTCGGAAAGGGAGGATCGGTACTTC. Translating gives CASSPSEREDRYF. The chain has TRBV6-6 and TRBJ2-7, with D perhaps TRBD2 (6 bases). Trimming pared 6 bases from V and 12 bases from J, leaving 21 bases between. Germline V gene data show CDR1 as MNHNY and CDR2 as SVGAGI (reference sequence). The CDR3 consists of 13 residues.